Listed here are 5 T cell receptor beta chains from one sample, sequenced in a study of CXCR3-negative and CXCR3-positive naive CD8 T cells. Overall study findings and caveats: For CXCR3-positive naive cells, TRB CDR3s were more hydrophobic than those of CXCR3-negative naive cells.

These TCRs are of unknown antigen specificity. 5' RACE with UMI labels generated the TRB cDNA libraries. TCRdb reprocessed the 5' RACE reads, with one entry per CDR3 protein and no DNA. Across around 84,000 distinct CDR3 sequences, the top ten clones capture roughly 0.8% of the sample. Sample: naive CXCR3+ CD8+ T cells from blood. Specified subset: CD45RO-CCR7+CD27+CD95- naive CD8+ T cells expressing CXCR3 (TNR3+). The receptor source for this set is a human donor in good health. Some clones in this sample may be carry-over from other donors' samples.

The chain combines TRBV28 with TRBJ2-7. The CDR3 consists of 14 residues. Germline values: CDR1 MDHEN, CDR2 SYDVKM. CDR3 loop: CASTYTDSSYEQYF. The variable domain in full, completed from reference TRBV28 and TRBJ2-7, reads DVKVTQSSRYLVKRTGEKVFLECVQDMDHENMFWYRQDPGLGLRLIYFSYDVKMKEKGDIPEGYSVSREKKERFSLILESASTNQTSMYLCASTYTDSSYEQYFGPGTRLTVT.

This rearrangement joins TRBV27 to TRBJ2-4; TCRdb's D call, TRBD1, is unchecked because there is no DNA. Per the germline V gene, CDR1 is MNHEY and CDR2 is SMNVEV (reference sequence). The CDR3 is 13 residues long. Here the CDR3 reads CASSSGQGYLQYF.

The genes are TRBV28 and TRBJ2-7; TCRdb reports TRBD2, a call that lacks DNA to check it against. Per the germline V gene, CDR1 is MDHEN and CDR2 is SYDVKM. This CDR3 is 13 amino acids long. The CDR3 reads CASLLAGDYEQYF.

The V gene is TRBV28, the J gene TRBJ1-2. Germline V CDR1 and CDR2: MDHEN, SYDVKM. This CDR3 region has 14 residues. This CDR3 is CASSQAGGDDGYTF.

The CDR3 is CSSFPGGAGSYNEQFF. V gene TRBV29-1 combines with J gene TRBJ2-1; the D call from TCRdb, TRBD1, cannot be confirmed without DNA. The CDR3 totals 16 residues. CDR1 is SQVTM, CDR2 ANQGSEA, per germline.